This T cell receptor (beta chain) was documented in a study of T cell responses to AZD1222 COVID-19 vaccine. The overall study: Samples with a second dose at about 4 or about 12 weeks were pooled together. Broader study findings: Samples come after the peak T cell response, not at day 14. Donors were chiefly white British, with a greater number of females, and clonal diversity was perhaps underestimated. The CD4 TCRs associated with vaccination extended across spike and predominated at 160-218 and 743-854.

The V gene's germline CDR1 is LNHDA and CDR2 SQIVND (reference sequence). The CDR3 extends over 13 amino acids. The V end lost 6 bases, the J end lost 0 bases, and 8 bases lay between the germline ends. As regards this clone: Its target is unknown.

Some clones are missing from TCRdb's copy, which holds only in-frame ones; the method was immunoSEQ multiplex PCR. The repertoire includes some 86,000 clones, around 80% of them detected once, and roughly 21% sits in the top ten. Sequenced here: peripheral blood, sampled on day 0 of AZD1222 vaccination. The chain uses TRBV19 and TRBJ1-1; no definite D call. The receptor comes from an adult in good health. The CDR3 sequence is CASSPVVNTEAFF. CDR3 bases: TGTGCCAGTAGCCCTGTTGTGAACACTGAAGCTTTCTTT. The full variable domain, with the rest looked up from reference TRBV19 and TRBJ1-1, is DGGITQSPKYLFRKEGQNVTLSCEQNLNHDAMYWYRQDPGQGLRLIYYSQIVNDFQKGDIAEGYSVSREKKESFPLTVTSAQKNPTAFYLCASSPVVNTEAFFGQGTRLTVV.